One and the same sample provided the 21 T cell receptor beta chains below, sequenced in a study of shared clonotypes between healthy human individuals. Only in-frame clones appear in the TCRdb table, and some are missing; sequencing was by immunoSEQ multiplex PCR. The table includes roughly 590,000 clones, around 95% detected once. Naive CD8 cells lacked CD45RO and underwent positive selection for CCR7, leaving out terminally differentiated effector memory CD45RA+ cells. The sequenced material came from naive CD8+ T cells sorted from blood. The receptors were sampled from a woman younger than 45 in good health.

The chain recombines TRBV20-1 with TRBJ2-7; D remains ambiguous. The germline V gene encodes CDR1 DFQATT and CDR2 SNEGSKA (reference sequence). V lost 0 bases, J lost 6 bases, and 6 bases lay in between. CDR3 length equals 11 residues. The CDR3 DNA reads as TGCAGTGCTAGAGAGCTCTTCGAGCAGTACTTC. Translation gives CSARELFEQYF.

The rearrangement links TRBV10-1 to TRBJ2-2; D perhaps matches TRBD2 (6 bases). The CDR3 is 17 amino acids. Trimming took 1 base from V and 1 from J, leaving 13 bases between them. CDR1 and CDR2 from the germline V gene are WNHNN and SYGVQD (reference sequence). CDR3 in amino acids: CASSEFGGRENTGELFF. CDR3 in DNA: TGCGCCAGCAGTGAGTTTGGCGGGCGGGAGAACACCGGGGAGCTGTTTTTT.

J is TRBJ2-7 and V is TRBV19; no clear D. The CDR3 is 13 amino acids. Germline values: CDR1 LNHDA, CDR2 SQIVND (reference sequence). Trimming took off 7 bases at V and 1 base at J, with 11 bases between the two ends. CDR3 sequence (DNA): TGTGCCAGTAAGGCAGAGAATTCCTACGAGCAGTACTTC. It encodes CASKAENSYEQYF.

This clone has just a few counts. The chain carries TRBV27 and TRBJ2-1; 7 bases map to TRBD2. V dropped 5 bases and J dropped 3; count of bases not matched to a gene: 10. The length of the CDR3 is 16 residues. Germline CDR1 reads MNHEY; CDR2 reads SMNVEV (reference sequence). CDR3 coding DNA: TGTGCCAGCAGTCGAGTCGTCGCTAGCGGCTACAATGAGCAGTTCTTC. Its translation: CASSRVVASGYNEQFF.

The CDR3, as DNA: TGTGCCAGCGGAACGACAGCTTACAATGAGCAGTTCTTC. Its translation is CASGTTAYNEQFF. The chain joins TRBV6-6 to TRBJ2-1, with a weak D call TRBD1 (5 bases). The CDR3 length is 13 residues. Germline CDR1 reads MNHNY; CDR2 reads SVGAGI (reference sequence). V gave up 8 bases and J gave up 4 bases, with 12 bases separating them.

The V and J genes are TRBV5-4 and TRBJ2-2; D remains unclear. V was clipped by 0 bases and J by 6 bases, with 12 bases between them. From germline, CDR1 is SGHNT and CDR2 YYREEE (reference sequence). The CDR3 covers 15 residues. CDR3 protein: CASSLVSARAGELFF. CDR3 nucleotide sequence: TGTGCCAGCAGCTTGGTGTCGGCCCGGGCCGGGGAGCTGTTTTTT.

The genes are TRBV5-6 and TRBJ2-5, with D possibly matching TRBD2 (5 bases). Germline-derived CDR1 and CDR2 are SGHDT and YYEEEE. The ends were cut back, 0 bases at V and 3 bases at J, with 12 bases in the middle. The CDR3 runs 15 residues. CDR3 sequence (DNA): TGTGCCAGCAGCTTGGCTGGTGGGAGTAAAGAGACCCAGTACTTC. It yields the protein CASSLAGGSKETQYF.

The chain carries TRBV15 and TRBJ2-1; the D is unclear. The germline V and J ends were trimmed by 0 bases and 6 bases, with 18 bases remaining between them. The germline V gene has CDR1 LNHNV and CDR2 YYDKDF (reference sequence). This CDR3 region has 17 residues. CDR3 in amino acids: CATSRDGYLLSANEQFF. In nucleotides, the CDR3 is TGTGCCACCAGCAGAGATGGGTACCTCCTCTCGGCCAATGAGCAGTTCTTC.

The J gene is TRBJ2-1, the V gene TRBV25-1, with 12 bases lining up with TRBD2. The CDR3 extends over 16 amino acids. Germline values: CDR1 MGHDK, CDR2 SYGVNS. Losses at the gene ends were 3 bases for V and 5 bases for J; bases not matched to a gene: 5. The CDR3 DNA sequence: TGTGCCAGCAGTGATTCTAGCGGGAGGGCTGACAATGAGCAGTTCTTC. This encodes CASSDSSGRADNEQFF.

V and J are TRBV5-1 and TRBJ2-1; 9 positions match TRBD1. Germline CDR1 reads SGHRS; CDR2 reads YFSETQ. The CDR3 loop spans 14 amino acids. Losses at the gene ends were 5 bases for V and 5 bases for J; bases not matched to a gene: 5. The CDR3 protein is CASSTGQGNNEQFF. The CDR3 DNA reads TGCGCCAGCAGTACAGGACAGGGGAACAATGAGCAGTTCTTC.

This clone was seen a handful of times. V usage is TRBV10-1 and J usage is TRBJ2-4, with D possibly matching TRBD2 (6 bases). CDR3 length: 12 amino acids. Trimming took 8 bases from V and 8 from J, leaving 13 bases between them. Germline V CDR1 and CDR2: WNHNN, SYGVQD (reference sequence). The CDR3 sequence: CASGDPGDIQYF. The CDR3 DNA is TGCGCCAGCGGGGACCCGGGGGACATTCAGTACTTC.

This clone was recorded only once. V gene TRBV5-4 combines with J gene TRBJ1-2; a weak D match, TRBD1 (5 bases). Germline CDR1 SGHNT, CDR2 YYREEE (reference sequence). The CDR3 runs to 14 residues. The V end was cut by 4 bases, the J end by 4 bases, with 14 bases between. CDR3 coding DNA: TGTGCCAGCAGCGAACACGGGACGGTCTATGGCTACACCTTC. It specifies CASSEHGTVYGYTF. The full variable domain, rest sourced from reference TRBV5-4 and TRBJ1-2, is ETGVTQSPTHLIKTRGQQVTLRCSSQSGHNTVSWYQQALGQGPQFIFQYYREEENGRGNFPPRFSGLQFPNYSSELNVNALELDDSALYLCASSEHGTVYGYTFGSGTRLTVV.

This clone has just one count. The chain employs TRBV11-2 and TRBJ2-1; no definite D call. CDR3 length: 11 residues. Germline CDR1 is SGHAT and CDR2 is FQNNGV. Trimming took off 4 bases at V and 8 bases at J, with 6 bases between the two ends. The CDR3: CASSSGDEQFF. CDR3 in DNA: TGTGCCAGCAGCTCCGGCGATGAGCAGTTCTTC.

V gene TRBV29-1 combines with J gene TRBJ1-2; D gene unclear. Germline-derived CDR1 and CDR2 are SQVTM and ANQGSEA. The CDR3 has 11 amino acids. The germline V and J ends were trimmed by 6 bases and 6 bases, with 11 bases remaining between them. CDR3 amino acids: CSVYVMNGYTF. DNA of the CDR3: TGCAGCGTCTATGTCATGAATGGCTACACCTTC.

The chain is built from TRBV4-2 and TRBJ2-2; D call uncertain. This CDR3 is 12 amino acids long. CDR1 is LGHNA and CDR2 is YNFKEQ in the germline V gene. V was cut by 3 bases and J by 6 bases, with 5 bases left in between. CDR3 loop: CASSQLAGELFF. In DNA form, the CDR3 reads TGTGCCAGCAGCCAGCTGGCCGGGGAGCTGTTTTTT.

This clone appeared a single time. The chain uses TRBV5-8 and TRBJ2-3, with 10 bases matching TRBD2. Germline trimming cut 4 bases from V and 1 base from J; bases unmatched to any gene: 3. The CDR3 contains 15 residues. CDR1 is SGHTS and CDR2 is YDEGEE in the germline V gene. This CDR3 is CASSLGTSGTDTQYF. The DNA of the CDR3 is TGTGCCAGCAGCCTCGGGACTAGCGGCACAGATACGCAGTATTTT. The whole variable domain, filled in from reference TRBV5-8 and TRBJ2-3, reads EAGVTQSPTHLIKTRGQQATLRCSPISGHTSVYWYQQALGLGLQFLLWYDEGEERNRGNFPPRFSGRQFPNYSSELNVNALELEDSALYLCASSLGTSGTDTQYFGPGTRLTVL.

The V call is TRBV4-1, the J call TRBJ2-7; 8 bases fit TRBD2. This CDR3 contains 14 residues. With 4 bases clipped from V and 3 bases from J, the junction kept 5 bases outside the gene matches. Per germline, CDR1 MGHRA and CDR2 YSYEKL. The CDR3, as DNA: TGCGCCAGCAGCCCCGCCGCGGGGGGCTACGAGCAGTACTTC. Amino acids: CASSPAAGGYEQYF.

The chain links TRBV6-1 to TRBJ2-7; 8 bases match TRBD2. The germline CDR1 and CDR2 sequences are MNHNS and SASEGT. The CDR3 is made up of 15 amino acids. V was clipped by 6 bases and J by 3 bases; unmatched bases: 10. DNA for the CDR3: TGTGCCAGCAGGCAACCCAGCGGGAGTGGCTACGAGCAGTACTTC. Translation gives CASRQPSGSGYEQYF.

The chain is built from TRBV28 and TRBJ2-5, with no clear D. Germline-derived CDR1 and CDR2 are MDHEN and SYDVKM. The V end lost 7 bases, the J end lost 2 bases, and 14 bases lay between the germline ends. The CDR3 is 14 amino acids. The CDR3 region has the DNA TGTGCCAGCAACCTGAGAGGTATACAAGAGACCCAGTACTTC. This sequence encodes CASNLRGIQETQYF.

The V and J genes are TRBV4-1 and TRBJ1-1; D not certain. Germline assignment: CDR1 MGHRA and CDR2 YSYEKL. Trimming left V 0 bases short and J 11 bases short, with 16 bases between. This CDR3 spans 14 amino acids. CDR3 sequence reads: CASSQDNLSGRAFF. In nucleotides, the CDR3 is TGCGCCAGCAGCCAAGATAATTTGTCTGGTCGGGCTTTCTTT.

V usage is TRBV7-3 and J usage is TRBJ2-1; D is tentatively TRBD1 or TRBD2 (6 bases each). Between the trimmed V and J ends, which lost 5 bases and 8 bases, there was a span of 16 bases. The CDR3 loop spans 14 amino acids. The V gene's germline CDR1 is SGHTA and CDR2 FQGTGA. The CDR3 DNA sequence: TGTGCCAGCAGCCGCCTTGAGAGGGGGGATGAGCAGTTCTTC. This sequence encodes CASSRLERGDEQFF.